Listed here are 3 T cell receptor beta chains from one sample, sequenced in a study of blood T cell repertoires in COVID-19. Assay: immunoSEQ multiplex PCR; the TCRdb copy retains only in-frame clones and omits some. The data show some 320,000 clones, 88% seen once. Sequenced material: peripheral blood. The source is a woman aged 25 to 39 who had recovered from COVID-19.

The chain recombines TRBV4-1 with TRBJ2-3; D is uncertain. Germline CDR1 MGHRA, CDR2 YSYEKL. There are 16 residues in the CDR3. The germline V and J ends were trimmed by 4 bases and 3 bases, with 17 bases remaining between them. As DNA, the CDR3 is TGCGCCAGCAGCCCAAGCGCGGTGGGTGTGACAGATACGCAGTATTTT. This sequence encodes CASSPSAVGVTDTQYF.

This clone was seen just once. The J gene is TRBJ1-6, the V gene TRBV15; D call uncertain. This CDR3 has 16 residues. Trimming pared 4 bases from V and 3 bases from J, leaving 13 bases between. Germline V CDR1 and CDR2: LNHNV, YYDKDF (reference sequence). CDR3 amino acids: CATSNGDTFYNSPLHF. CDR3 coding DNA: TGTGCCACCAGCAACGGTGACACTTTCTATAATTCACCCCTCCACTTT.

V and J are TRBV10-3 and TRBJ2-7, with D perhaps TRBD1 (7 bases). Trimming removed 10 bases at V and 3 bases at J, with 16 bases between. Per germline, CDR1 ENHRY and CDR2 SYGVKD. This CDR3 is built from 13 residues. As DNA, the CDR3 is TGTGCCACTAGAAAGCAGGGGGGCTACGAGCAGTACTTC. Protein: CATRKQGGYEQYF.